The T cell receptor beta chain under discussion was sequenced for a study of blood T cell repertoires in COVID-19. Study at large: PBMCs, B-cell-depleted T cells, or T cells provided the cDNA or gDNA that made up the material.

Method: immunoSEQ multiplex PCR; TCRdb's copy keeps in-frame clones and lacks some. The sample carries roughly 180,000 clones, 82% recorded once. CDR1 is SGDLS, CDR2 YYNGEE, per germline. The CDR3 spans 14 residues. V was pared by 0 bases and J by 5 bases, with 9 bases between. Of note for this clone: This same CDR3 is encoded by further DNA sequences in the sample.

The chain uses TRBV9 and TRBJ2-1, with a tentative D call TRBD2 (6 bases). Input material: peripheral blood. The TCR sequence derives from a woman aged 25 to 45 with acute or convalescent COVID-19. The chain's CDR3 is CASSVGGVDNEQFF. The CDR3 nucleotides read TGTGCCAGCAGCGTAGGGGGGGTCGACAATGAGCAGTTCTTC.